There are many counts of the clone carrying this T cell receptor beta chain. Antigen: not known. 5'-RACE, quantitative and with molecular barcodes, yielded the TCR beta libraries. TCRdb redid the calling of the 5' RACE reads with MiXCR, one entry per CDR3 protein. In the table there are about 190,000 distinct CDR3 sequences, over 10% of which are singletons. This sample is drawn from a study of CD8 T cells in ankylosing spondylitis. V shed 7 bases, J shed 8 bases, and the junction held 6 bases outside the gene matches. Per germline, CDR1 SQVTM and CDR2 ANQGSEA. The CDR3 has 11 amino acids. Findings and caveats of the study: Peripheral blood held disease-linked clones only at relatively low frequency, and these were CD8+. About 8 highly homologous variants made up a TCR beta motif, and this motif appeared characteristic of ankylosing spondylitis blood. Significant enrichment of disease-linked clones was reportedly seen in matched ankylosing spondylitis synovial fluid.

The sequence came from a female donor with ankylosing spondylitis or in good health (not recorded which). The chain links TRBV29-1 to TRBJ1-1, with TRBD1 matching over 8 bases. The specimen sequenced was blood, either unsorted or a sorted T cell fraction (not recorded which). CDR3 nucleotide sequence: TGCAGCGGCGCCCGGGACAGGGAAGCTTTCTTT. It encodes CSGARDREAFF.